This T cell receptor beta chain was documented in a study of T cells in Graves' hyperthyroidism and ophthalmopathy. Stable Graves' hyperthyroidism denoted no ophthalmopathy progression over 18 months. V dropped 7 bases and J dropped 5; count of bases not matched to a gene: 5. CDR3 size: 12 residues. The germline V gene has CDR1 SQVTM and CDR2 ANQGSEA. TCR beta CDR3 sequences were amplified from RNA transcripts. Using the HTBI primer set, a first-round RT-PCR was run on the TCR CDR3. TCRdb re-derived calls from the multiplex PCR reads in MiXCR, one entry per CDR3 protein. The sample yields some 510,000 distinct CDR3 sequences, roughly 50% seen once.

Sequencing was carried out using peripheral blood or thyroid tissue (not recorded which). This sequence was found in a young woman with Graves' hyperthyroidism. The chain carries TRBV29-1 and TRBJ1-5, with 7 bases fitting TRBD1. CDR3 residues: CSAQGRDQPQHF. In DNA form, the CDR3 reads TGCAGCGCACAGGGGAGGGATCAGCCCCAGCATTTT. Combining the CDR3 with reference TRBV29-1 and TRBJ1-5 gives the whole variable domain SAVISQKPSRDICQRGTSLTIQCQVDSQVTMMFWYRQQPGQSLTLIATANQGSEATYESGFVIDKFPISRPNLTFSTLTVSNMSPEDSSIYLCSAQGRDQPQHFGDGTRLSIL.